This is a list of T cell receptor beta chains from one sample in a study of T cells expressing NK-cell markers. TCRdb reanalyzed the 5' RACE reads and collapses them to one entry per CDR3 protein, without DNA. The repertoire table contains about 460,000 distinct CDR3 sequences. The specimen sequenced was blood T cells: a sorted CD56 or NKG2C T cell subset, CD4+ or CD8+ T cells, or bulk PBMC T cells (not recorded which). The source is a woman between 50 and 59 years old in good health. Each CDR3 is given with its conserved first and last residue.

TRBJ2-2 18 TRBV7-8 CASSLGFLSRRNTGELFF
TRBJ2-3 11 TRBV29-1 CSVEDLGTRYF
TRBJ2-2 18 TRBV5-8 CASSSMTSGLMGTGELFF
TRBJ2-1 17 TRBV20-1 CSASRLAGAPHYNEQFF
TRBJ2-1 14 TRBV5-6 CASRGLESYNEQFF
TRBJ2-3 17 TRBV3-1 CASSYWASGRGTDTQYF
TRBJ2-5 14 TRBV19 CASSVFRGQETQYF
TRBJ2-3 15 TRBV25-1 CASSDRVRNTDTQYF
TRBJ2-2 14 TRBV7-2 CASSRETNTGELFF
TRBJ2-1 18 TRBV4-1 CASSQEVRRGISYNEQFF
TRBJ2-1 16 TRBV6-5 CASSYAPGPNNNEQFF
TRBJ1-5 14 TRBV30 CAWSPGQLNQPQHF
TRBJ1-1 16 TRBV5-1 CASRHIYRALNTEAFF
TRBJ2-3 14 TRBV29-1 CSVGWQGFTDTQYF
TRBJ2-5 15 TRBV20-1 CSARGTSGDQETQYF
TRBJ2-2 17 TRBV6-5 CASSYGPTGRNTGELFF